Listed below are T cell receptor beta chains from one sample, sequenced in a study of T cell repertoires in cytomegalovirus infection. Each CDR3 protein is one row after TCRdb ran MiXCR on the reads. The data show about 260,000 distinct CDR3 sequences, with about an eighth seen just once and around 8.1% held by the top ten. Sequenced input: PBMCs. Source of these receptors: a human donor in good health (CMV status not recorded). Some clones in this sample may be carry-over from other donors' samples. CDR3s include the opening cysteine and the closing phenylalanine or tryptophan. Each record gives: V gene, D gene, J gene, clone size, CDR3 protein, CDR3 DNA. D genes are given only for firm matches. Part of the rows lack a size; the others show once, few, many or a class for expanded clones.

>TRBV7-8|-|TRBJ1-1|many
CASSLKSPPMNTEAFF
TGTGCCAGCAGCTTAAAATCACCTCCAATGAACACTGAAGCTTTCTTT
>TRBV11-2|-|TRBJ1-1|many
CASSLDRGVRAFF
TGTGCCAGCAGCTTAGATAGGGGCGTAAGGGCTTTCTTT
>TRBV7-2|-|TRBJ2-1|many
CASSLAQGSYNEQFF
TGTGCCAGCAGCTTAGCCCAGGGGAGCTACAATGAGCAGTTCTTC
>TRBV29-1|TRBD1|TRBJ1-3|few
CSVQGGTGNTIYF
TGCAGCGTTCAAGGGGGCACTGGAAACACCATATATTTT
>TRBV7-2|TRBD2|TRBJ2-5|many
CASSLGRLAGLETQYF
TGTGCCAGCAGCTTAGGTCGACTAGCGGGATTGGAGACCCAGTACTTC
>TRBV7-4|-|TRBJ1-6|-
CASSLEQYNSPLHF
TGTGCCAGCAGCTTAGAACAGTATAATTCACCCCTCCACTTT
>TRBV7-2|-|TRBJ2-5|many
CASSSPGQRLLQETQYF
TGTGCCAGCAGCTCACCCGGCCAAAGATTATTACAAGAGACCCAGTACTTC
>TRBV7-2|TRBD2|TRBJ2-1|-
CASSWRLAGGYIEQFF
TGTGCCAGCAGCTGGAGACTAGCGGGAGGATACATTGAGCAGTTCTTC
>TRBV6-4|TRBD2|TRBJ2-1|many
CASSDSVAGAHNEQFF
TGTGCCAGCAGTGACTCGGTAGCGGGGGCCCACAATGAGCAGTTCTTC
>TRBV20-1|TRBD1|TRBJ2-3|few
CSAREGPGQGKVDTQYF
TGCAGTGCTAGAGAGGGACCGGGACAGGGGAAGGTAGATACGCAGTATTTT
>TRBV7-2|TRBD2|TRBJ2-1|many
CASSLAGGLAGNEQFF
TGTGCCAGCAGCTTAGCAGGGGGACTAGCGGGAAATGAGCAGTTCTTC
>TRBV20-1|-|TRBJ1-4|-
CSAAGETTNEKLFF
TGCAGTGCGGCAGGGGAAACAACTAATGAAAAACTGTTTTTT
>TRBV5-6|-|TRBJ1-5|few
CASSLAASPAIQPQHF
TGTGCCAGCAGCTTGGCGGCGTCCCCAGCCATTCAGCCCCAGCATTTT
>TRBV6-6|TRBD2|TRBJ2-5|many
CASTPSPGGQETQYF
TGTGCCAGCACCCCCTCGCCGGGGGGACAAGAGACCCAGTACTTC
>TRBV28|TRBD1|TRBJ1-5|many
CASSLRRGPPQPQHF
TGTGCCAGCAGTTTACGCAGGGGGCCACCCCAGCCCCAGCATTTT
>TRBV27|TRBD1|TRBJ2-7|many
CASSQLTGGSEQYF
TGTGCCAGCAGTCAGTTAACAGGGGGGAGCGAGCAGTACTTC
>TRBV20-1|-|TRBJ2-5|-
CSARVTGTKETQYF
TGCAGTGCTAGAGTAACCGGGACAAAAGAGACCCAGTACTTC
>TRBV20-1|-|TRBJ1-3|few
CSASPQANTIYF
TGCAGTGCCTCGCCCCAGGCGAACACCATATATTTT
>TRBV25-1|-|TRBJ2-1|-
CASSDIGYNEQFF
TGTGCCAGCAGTGATATAGGATACAATGAGCAGTTCTTC
>TRBV29-1|TRBD2|TRBJ2-5|few
CSVEGLGLAGAETQYF
TGCAGCGTTGAGGGGTTGGGACTAGCGGGGGCGGAGACCCAGTACTTC
>TRBV7-9|TRBD1|TRBJ1-1|many
CASSLPFGQGRITNTEAFF
TGTGCCAGCAGCTTACCCTTCGGACAGGGCCGGATAACGAACACTGAAGCTTTCTTT
>TRBV29-1|-|TRBJ1-1|few
CSAPGTEAFF
TGCAGCGCACCGGGGACTGAAGCTTTCTTT
>TRBV7-6|-|TRBJ2-1|-
CASSLERGGVPYNEQFF
TGTGCCAGCAGCTTAGAGAGGGGAGGAGTCCCCTACAATGAGCAGTTCTTC
>TRBV3-1|TRBD2|TRBJ2-7|many
CASSQDPWGGYEQYF
TGTGCCAGCAGCCAAGATCCCTGGGGGGGCTACGAGCAGTACTTC
>TRBV12-3/TRBV12-4|-|TRBJ1-3|-
CASSLDRDSGNTIYF
TGTGCCAGCAGTTTAGACAGGGACTCTGGAAACACCATATATTTT
>TRBV15|TRBD1|TRBJ2-2|once
CATSRDIGTGGSGELFF
TGTGCCACCAGCAGAGATATAGGGACAGGGGGGTCCGGGGAGCTGTTTTTT
>TRBV7-9|TRBD1|TRBJ1-5|many
CASSLAGTGVDQPQHF
TGTGCCAGCAGCTTAGCGGGGACAGGAGTCGATCAGCCCCAGCATTTT
>TRBV13|-|TRBJ2-1|few
CASSFIGAAYEQFF
TGTGCCAGCAGCTTTATCGGGGCTGCGTATGAGCAGTTCTTC